These 5 T cell receptor beta chains were all obtained from the same sample, sequenced in a study of T cell responses to AZD1222 COVID-19 vaccine. Assay: immunoSEQ multiplex PCR; the TCRdb copy retains only in-frame clones and omits some. The sample lists approximately 100,000 clones; roughly 92% were seen once. Sequencing was performed on peripheral blood, taken on day 0 of AZD1222 vaccination. All receptors come from an adult in good health.

The chain couples TRBV2 to TRBJ1-1; TRBD1 might be the D (6 bases). CDR1 SNHLY and CDR2 FYNNEI come from the germline V gene. V was cut by 6 bases and J by 11 bases, with 16 bases left in between. The CDR3 covers 12 residues. The CDR3 is CASRDRDISAFF. CDR3 in DNA: TGTGCCAGCAGGGACCGGGACATCTCCGCTTTCTTT.

This clone was detected once. The rearrangement uses TRBV18 and TRBJ1-3, with a weak D call TRBD1 (6 bases). Germline assignment: CDR1 KGHSH and CDR2 LQKENI. CDR3 size: 18 residues. V shed 4 bases and J shed 0 bases, with 19 bases lying between them. CDR3 loop: CASSLGQPNSPSGNTIYF. The CDR3 DNA reads TGTGCCAGCTCACTCGGACAGCCTAATTCACCCTCTGGAAACACCATATATTTT.

The chain couples TRBV20-1 to TRBJ1-3; D gene uncertain. Between the trimmed V and J ends, which lost 3 bases and 0 bases, there was a span of 9 bases. The CDR3 loop spans 14 amino acids. Germline lookup yields CDR1 DFQATT and CDR2 SNEGSKA (reference sequence). CDR3 residues: CSASNGNSGNTIYF. The CDR3 DNA follows: TGCAGTGCTAGTAACGGAAACTCTGGAAACACCATATATTTT.

The chain carries TRBV30 and TRBJ1-5; no definite D call. V lost 4 bases and J lost 1, with 8 bases in between. Germline CDR1 GTSNPN, CDR2 SVGIG (reference sequence). The length of the CDR3 is 13 residues. This CDR3 is CAWKGPSNQPQHF. In DNA form, the CDR3 reads TGTGCCTGGAAAGGGCCAAGCAATCAGCCCCAGCATTTT.

The rearrangement uses TRBV30 and TRBJ2-2; the D call may be TRBD1 or TRBD2 (5 bases each). The V end was cut by 5 bases, the J end by 1 base, with 17 bases between. The germline V gene has CDR1 GTSNPN and CDR2 SVGIG (reference sequence). CDR3 size: 16 residues. Written as DNA, the CDR3 is TGTGCCTGGGGCCGTCGAATTGGGGGGAACACCGGGGAGCTGTTTTTT. This codes for CAWGRRIGGNTGELFF.